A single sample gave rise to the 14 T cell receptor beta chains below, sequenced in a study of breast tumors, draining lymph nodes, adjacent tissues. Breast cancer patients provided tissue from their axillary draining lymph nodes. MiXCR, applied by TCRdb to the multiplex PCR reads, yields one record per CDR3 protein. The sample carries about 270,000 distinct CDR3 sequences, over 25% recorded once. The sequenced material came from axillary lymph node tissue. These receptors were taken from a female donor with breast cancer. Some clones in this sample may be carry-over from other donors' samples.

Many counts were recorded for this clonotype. CDR3 loop: CASSQTDYEQYF. The CDR3, as DNA: TGTGCCAGCAGTCAAACAGACTACGAGCAGTACTTC. This chain links TRBV2 with TRBJ2-7; D is ambiguous. Between the trimmed V and J ends, which lost 5 bases and 3 bases, there was a span of 8 bases. The germline CDR1 and CDR2 sequences are SNHLY and FYNNEI. The CDR3 has 12 residues.

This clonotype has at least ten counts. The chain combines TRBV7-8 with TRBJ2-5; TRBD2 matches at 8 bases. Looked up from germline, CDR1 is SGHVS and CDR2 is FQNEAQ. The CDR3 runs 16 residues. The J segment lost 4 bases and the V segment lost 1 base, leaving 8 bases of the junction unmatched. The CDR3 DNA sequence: TGTGCCAGCAGCTTAGACGGGAGGGCCGCTGGAGAGACCCAGTACTTC. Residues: CASSLDGRAAGETQYF.

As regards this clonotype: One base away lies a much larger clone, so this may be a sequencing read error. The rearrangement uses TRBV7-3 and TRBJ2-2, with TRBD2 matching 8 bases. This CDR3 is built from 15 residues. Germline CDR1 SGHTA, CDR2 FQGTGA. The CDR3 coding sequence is TGTGCCAGCAGCTTAGCGGGAGGTAGCACCGGGGAGCTGCTTTTT. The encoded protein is CASSLAGGSTGELLF.

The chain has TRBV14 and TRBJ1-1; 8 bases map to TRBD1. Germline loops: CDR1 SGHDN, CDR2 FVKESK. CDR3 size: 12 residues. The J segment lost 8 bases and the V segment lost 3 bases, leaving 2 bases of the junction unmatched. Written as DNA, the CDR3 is TGTGCCAGCAGCCAGAGGACAGGGGAAGCTTTCTTT. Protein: CASSQRTGEAFF.

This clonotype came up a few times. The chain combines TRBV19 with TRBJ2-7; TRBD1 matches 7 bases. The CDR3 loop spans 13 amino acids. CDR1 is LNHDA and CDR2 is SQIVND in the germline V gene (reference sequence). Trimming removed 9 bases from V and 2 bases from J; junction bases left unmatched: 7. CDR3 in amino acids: CASSLQGPYEQYF. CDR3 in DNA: TGTGCCAGCAGTTTACAGGGGCCCTACGAGCAGTACTTC. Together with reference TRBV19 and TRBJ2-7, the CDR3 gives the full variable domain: DGGITQSPKYLFRKEGQNVTLSCEQNLNHDAMYWYRQDPGQGLRLIYYSQIVNDFQKGDIAEGYSVSREKKESFPLTVTSAQKNPTAFYLCASSLQGPYEQYFGPGTRLTVT.

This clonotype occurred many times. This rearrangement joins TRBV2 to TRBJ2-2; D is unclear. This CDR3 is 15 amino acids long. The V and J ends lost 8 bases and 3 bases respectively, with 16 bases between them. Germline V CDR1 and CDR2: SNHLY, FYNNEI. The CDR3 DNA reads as TGTGCCAGCGGGGTAGAAAGGGTCGACACCGGGGAGCTGTTTTTT. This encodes CASGVERVDTGELFF.

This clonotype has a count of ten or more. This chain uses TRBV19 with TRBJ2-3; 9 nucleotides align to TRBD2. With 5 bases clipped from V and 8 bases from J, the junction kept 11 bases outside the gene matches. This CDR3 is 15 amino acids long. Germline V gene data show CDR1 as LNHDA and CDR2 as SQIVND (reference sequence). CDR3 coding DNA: TGTGCCAGTAGTCCCCGGACTAGCGCTCTTCGTACGCAGTATTTT. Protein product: CASSPRTSALRTQYF.

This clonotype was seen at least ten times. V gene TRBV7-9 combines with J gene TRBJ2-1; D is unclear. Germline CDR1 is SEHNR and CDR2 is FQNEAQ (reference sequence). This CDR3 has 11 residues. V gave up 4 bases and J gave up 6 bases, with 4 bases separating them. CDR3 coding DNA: TGTGCCAGCAGCTCTTTCAATGAGCAGTTCTTC. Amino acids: CASSSFNEQFF.

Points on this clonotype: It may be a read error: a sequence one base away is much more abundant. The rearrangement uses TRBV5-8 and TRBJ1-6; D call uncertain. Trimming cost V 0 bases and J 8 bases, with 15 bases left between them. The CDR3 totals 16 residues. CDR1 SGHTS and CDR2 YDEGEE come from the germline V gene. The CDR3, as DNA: TGTGCCAGCAGCTTGGCCTCGGCATATATGGATTCACCCCTCCACTTT. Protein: CASSLASAYMDSPLHF.

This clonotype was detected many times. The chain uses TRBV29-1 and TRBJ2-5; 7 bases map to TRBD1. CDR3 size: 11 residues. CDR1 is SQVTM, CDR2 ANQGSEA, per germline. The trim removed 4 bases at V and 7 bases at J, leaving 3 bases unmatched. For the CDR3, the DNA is TGCAGCGTTGCAGCAGGGGGGACCCAGTACTTC. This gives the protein CSVAAGGTQYF.

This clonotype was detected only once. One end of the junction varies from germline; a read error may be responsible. CDR3 in DNA: TGTGCCAGTAGTAGACTAGCGGGACAGGATGAGCAGCTCTTC. Amino acid sequence: CASSRLAGQDEQLF. The V call is TRBV2, the J call TRBJ2-1; 11 nucleotides agree with TRBD2. The CDR3 runs 14 residues. The germline CDR1 and CDR2 sequences are SNHLY and FYNNEI.

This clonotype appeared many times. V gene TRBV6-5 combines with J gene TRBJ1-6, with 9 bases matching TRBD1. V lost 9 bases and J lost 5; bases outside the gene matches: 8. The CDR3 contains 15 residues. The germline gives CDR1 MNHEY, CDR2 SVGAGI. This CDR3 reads CARPLTGGNNSPLHF. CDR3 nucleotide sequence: TGTGCCAGACCATTGACAGGGGGAAATAATTCACCCCTCCACTTT.

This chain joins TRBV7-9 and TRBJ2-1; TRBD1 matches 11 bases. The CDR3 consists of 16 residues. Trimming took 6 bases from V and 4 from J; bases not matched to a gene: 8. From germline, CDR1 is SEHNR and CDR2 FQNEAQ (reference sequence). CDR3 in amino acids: CASRLPGTGGYNEQFF. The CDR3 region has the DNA TGTGCCAGCAGATTACCCGGGACAGGGGGATACAATGAGCAGTTCTTC.

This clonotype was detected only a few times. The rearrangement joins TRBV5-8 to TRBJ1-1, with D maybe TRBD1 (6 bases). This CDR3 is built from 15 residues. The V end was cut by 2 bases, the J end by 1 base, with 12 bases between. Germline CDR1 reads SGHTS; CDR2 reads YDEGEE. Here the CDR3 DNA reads TGTGCCAGCAGCTTATGGGGGCCGAAGAACACTGAAGCTTTCTTT. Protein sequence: CASSLWGPKNTEAFF.